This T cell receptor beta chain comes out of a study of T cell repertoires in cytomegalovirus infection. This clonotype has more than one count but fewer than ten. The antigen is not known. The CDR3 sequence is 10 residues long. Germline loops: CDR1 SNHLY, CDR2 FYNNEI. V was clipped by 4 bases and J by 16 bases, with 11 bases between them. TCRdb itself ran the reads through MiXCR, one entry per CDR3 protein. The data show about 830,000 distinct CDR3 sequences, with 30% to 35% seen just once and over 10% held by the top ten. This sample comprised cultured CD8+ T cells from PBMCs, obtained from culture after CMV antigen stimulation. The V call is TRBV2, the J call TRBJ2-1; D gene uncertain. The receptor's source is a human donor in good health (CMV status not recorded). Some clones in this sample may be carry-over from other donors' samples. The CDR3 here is CASSGRLTFF. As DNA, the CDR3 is TGTGCCAGCAGTGGACGACTGACATTCTTC.